This TCR beta chain was documented in a study of T cell repertoires in ileal Crohn's disease. The assay was immunoSEQ multiplex PCR, and TCRdb's table has in-frame clones only and misses some. The sample lists 12,000 to 15,000 clones; under 80% were seen once. Trimming took 1 base from V and 9 from J; bases not matched to a gene: 4. The CDR3 is 13 residues long. Germline V gives CDR1 SGHRS, CDR2 YFSETQ. This receptor was taken from an adult with Crohn's disease. The V gene is TRBV5-1, the J gene TRBJ2-3; 8 bases align to TRBD2. Sample: ileal tissue. For the CDR3, the DNA is TGCGCCAGCAGCTTGTTGCGGGGGGACACGCAGTATTTT. Translated, it gives CASSLLRGDTQYF. Complete variable domain (other parts from reference TRBV5-1 and TRBJ2-3): KAGVTQTPRYLIKTRGQQVTLSCSPISGHRSVSWYQQTPGQGLQFLFEYFSETQRNKGNFPGRFSGRQFSNSRSEMNVSTLELGDSALYLCASSLLRGDTQYFGPGTRLTVL.